One sample yielded the 32 T cell receptor beta chains listed below, sequenced in a study of synovial regulatory T cells in juvenile arthritis. The data were produced by immunoSEQ multiplex PCR, yet TCRdb's version contains in-frame clones alone and is incomplete. Reported are several thousand clones; the ten largest clones contain under 2%. The specimen was Treg cells from blood. As to subset: remaining (HLA-DR-negative) circulating blood Treg cells. These receptors all stem from a donor aged 2-30 years with juvenile idiopathic arthritis.

This chain uses TRBV7-8 with TRBJ2-1; TCRdb returns TRBD1, unconfirmable since there is no DNA. Germline values: CDR1 SGHVS, CDR2 FQNEAQ. There are 15 residues in the CDR3. The DNA sequence is not available. CDR3 protein: CASSSLDRGYNEQFF.

This clone counts as medium-sized (0.01 to 0.1%) by frequency. The chain recombines TRBV10-1 with TRBJ1-1; TCRdb returns TRBD1, unconfirmable since there is no DNA. The CDR3 covers 14 residues. No DNA sequence is on record. The germline gives CDR1 WNHNN, CDR2 SYGVQD (reference sequence). The CDR3 region is CASSDGRMNTEAFF.

This chain joins TRBV19 and TRBJ1-2; the TCRdb D gene call, TRBD1, has no DNA to confirm it. The germline gives CDR1 LNHDA, CDR2 SQIVND (reference sequence). The CDR3 is 14 amino acids. No DNA sequence was recorded. CDR3: CATTHPTGYSGYTF.

V and J are TRBV5-1 and TRBJ2-1; TCRdb returns TRBD2, unconfirmable since there is no DNA. The length of the CDR3 is 17 residues. No DNA is recorded. Germline V gene sequence: CDR1 SGHRS, CDR2 YFSETQ. The CDR3: CASSLGLAGPIWNEQFF.

This chain links TRBV5-5 with TRBJ2-5; as DNA is missing, the TRBD1 call by TCRdb cannot be tested. The CDR3 has 13 amino acids. The DNA is not on file. Germline CDR1 is SGHKS and CDR2 is YYEKEE (reference sequence). The CDR3 loop is CASTPTVQETQYF.

The chain has TRBV18 and TRBJ2-7; the TRBD1 assignment by TCRdb is unverifiable without DNA. This CDR3 region has 17 residues. The DNA is not on file. CDR1 and CDR2 from the germline V gene are KGHSH and LQKENI. CDR3 sequence reads: CASSRGSPRGTLYEQYF.

The chain employs TRBV5-1 and TRBJ2-7; the D gene TCRdb calls, TRBD2, cannot be checked with no DNA. Germline-derived CDR1 and CDR2 are SGHRS and YFSETQ. The CDR3 is made up of 14 amino acids. The DNA is unrecorded. CDR3: CASSRRSVSYEQYF.

The chain is built from TRBV29-1 and TRBJ2-3; TCRdb reports TRBD2, a call that lacks DNA to check it against. Germline-derived CDR1 and CDR2 are SQVTM and ANQGSEA. The CDR3 extends over 14 amino acids. This entry has no DNA. CDR3 sequence reads: CSVGFGGWTDTQYF.

The rearrangement joins TRBV19 to TRBJ2-7; TCRdb picks TRBD1, but there is no DNA to check that call. The germline CDR1 and CDR2 sequences are LNHDA and SQIVND (reference sequence). This CDR3 contains 12 residues. Only the protein is on record. CDR3 in amino acids: CASGQGPYEQYF.

The chain joins TRBV6-5 to TRBJ2-2; lacking DNA, the TRBD1 call made by TCRdb goes unchecked. The CDR3 extends over 13 amino acids. The record lacks a DNA sequence. Per the germline V gene, CDR1 is MNHEY and CDR2 is SVGAGI. The CDR3 loop reads CASSYPGTGELFF.

V is TRBV4-2 and J is TRBJ2-7; the TCRdb D gene call, TRBD2, has no DNA to confirm it. Germline CDR1 is LGHNA and CDR2 is YNFKEQ. The CDR3 sequence is 16 residues long. There is no recorded DNA. The CDR3 spells CASSSRTSGHSYEQYF.

The rearrangement uses TRBV28 and TRBJ2-5; TCRdb proposes TRBD1, but this gene call is untestable without DNA. The germline V gene encodes CDR1 MDHEN and CDR2 SYDVKM. CDR3 size: 17 residues. The coding DNA is unavailable. CDR3 amino acids: CASSFLGQGTSRETQYF.

By frequency, this clone is medium-sized. The V gene is TRBV6-6, the J gene TRBJ2-1; there is no DNA to check the TCRdb D call of TRBD1. This CDR3 has 13 residues. No DNA accompanies this entry. Germline V gene data show CDR1 as MNHNY and CDR2 as SVGAGI (reference sequence). CDR3: CASSYIQDNEQFF.

This chain joins TRBV27 and TRBJ2-1; lacking DNA, the TRBD1 call made by TCRdb goes unchecked. CDR3 size: 15 residues. The record lacks a DNA sequence. Germline V CDR1 and CDR2: MNHEY, SMNVEV (reference sequence). CDR3 protein: CASSYETGFGNEQFF.

The chain joins TRBV6-6 to TRBJ1-2; there is no DNA to check the TCRdb D call of TRBD1. Germline V gene data show CDR1 as MNHNY and CDR2 as SVGAGI (reference sequence). CDR3 size: 14 residues. No DNA has been recorded. CDR3 in amino acids: CASTVGTGAYGYTF.

The genes are TRBV25-1 and TRBJ2-1; TCRdb designates TRBD2, a call that cannot be tested without DNA. Germline CDR1 reads MGHDK; CDR2 reads SYGVNS. This CDR3 spans 12 amino acids. The DNA is not on file. This chain's CDR3 is CASLGLGYEQFF.

The rearrangement joins TRBV4-2 to TRBJ1-3. Germline V lookup: CDR1 LGHNA, CDR2 YNFKEQ. The CDR3 sequence is 16 residues long. The coding DNA is unavailable. The CDR3 is CASSQDFRGSGNTIYF.

The chain links TRBV11-2 to TRBJ2-1; TCRdb proposes TRBD1, but this gene call is untestable without DNA. The CDR3 extends over 13 amino acids. No nucleotide data were recorded. Germline V CDR1 and CDR2: SGHAT, FQNNGV. The CDR3 here is CASSHTTGPKQFF.

CDR3 amino acids: CASSEERGGRYNEQFF. The chain combines TRBV11-2 with TRBJ2-1; TCRdb designates TRBD2, a call that cannot be tested without DNA. Germline values: CDR1 SGHAT, CDR2 FQNNGV. The length of the CDR3 is 16 residues. A DNA sequence was not provided.

This clone ranks as medium-sized in terms of frequency. The chain combines TRBV2 with TRBJ1-2; TCRdb picks TRBD1, but there is no DNA to check that call. Germline CDR1 and CDR2: SNHLY and FYNNEI. The CDR3 length is 13 residues. No DNA has been recorded. CDR3 region: CASSDSGGDGYTF.

This clone is labeled medium-sized based on frequency. V and J are TRBV2 and TRBJ1-1; TCRdb's assignment of TRBD1 cannot be checked, as there is no DNA. Germline CDR1 reads SNHLY; CDR2 reads FYNNEI. This CDR3 is 13 amino acids long. No coding sequence is recorded. This CDR3 reads CAGGTGTNTEAFF.

V is TRBV30 and J is TRBJ2-5; TCRdb names TRBD2, which stays unverified in the absence of DNA. The germline V gene encodes CDR1 GTSNPN and CDR2 SVGIG (reference sequence). There are 12 residues in the CDR3. No DNA sequence is on record. The CDR3 region is CAWSVARETQYF. The variable domain in full, with the rest retrieved from reference TRBV30 and TRBJ2-5, is SQTIHQWPATLVQPVGSPLSLECTVEGTSNPNLYWYRQAAGRGLQLLFYSVGIGQISSEVPQNLSASRPQDRQFILSSKKLLLSDSGFYLCAWSVARETQYFGPGTRLLVL.

This chain joins TRBV18 and TRBJ2-3; the TCRdb call, TRBD1, lacks DNA for checking. CDR1 is KGHSH, CDR2 LQKENI, per germline. The CDR3 consists of 17 residues. No DNA sequence was recorded. This chain's CDR3 is CASSPLKNRAGTDTQYF. Full variable domain (rest looked up from reference TRBV18 and TRBJ2-3): NAGVMQNPRHLVRRRGQEARLRCSPMKGHSHVYWYRQLPEEGLKFMVYLQKENIIDESGMPKERFSAEFPKEGPSILRIQQVVRGDSAAYFCASSPLKNRAGTDTQYFGPGTRLTVL.

This chain connects TRBV15 to TRBJ1-1. CDR3 length: 13 amino acids. The entry carries no DNA sequence. Germline CDR1 is LNHNV and CDR2 is YYDKDF (reference sequence). The CDR3 sequence is CATSKRTNTEAFF.

The chain combines TRBV18 with TRBJ1-2; TCRdb calls TRBD1, which cannot be checked without DNA. Germline V gene data show CDR1 as KGHSH and CDR2 as LQKENI. The CDR3 covers 16 residues. No DNA sequence was recorded. The CDR3 loop reads CASSPQSSTAWHGYTF.

This chain joins TRBV11-2 and TRBJ2-1; TCRdb's D gene call, TRBD2, goes unchecked for lack of DNA. This CDR3 region has 16 residues. DNA was not recorded. Germline lookup yields CDR1 SGHAT and CDR2 FQNNGV. CDR3 sequence: CASSLETTAGYNEQFF. Full variable domain (missing parts from reference TRBV11-2 and TRBJ2-1): EAGVAQSPRYKIIEKRQSVAFWCNPISGHATLYWYQQILGQGPKLLIQFQNNGVVDDSQLPKDRFSAERLKGVDSTLKIQPAKLEDSAVYLCASSLETTAGYNEQFFGPGTRLTVL.

The CDR3 region is CAISEEVGWQYF. This rearrangement joins TRBV10-3 to TRBJ2-7; TCRdb picks TRBD2, but there is no DNA to check that call. In germline, CDR1 is ENHRY, CDR2 SYGVKD. The CDR3 loop spans 12 amino acids. A DNA sequence was not provided.

V gene TRBV18 combines with J gene TRBJ1-5; TCRdb calls TRBD1, which cannot be checked without DNA. CDR3 size: 17 residues. No DNA appears here. The V gene's germline CDR1 is KGHSH and CDR2 LQKENI. The CDR3 protein is CASSVLPGQNFNQPQHF.

The chain carries TRBV19 and TRBJ2-1; TCRdb calls TRBD2, which cannot be checked without DNA. The CDR3 totals 15 residues. No coding sequence is recorded. Per germline, CDR1 LNHDA and CDR2 SQIVND (reference sequence). CDR3: CASKLTVPSYNEQFF.

By frequency, this clone registers large. The chain has TRBV7-6 and TRBJ2-7; without DNA, the TCRdb call of TRBD1 cannot be checked. The CDR3 contains 15 residues. No DNA has been recorded. CDR1 and CDR2 (germline): SGHVS, FNYEAQ. CDR3 sequence: CASRFGTGGPYEQYF.

The J gene is TRBJ2-1, the V gene TRBV11-2; with no DNA, the TCRdb D assignment of TRBD2 cannot be verified. Germline CDR1 and CDR2: SGHAT and FQNNGV. This CDR3 is 12 amino acids long. No DNA is given. CDR3 protein: CASSPFVHEQFF.

This CDR3 reads CASSYSATYYGYTF. V is TRBV6-6 and J is TRBJ1-2; checking the TCRdb D call of TRBD1 is not possible without DNA. This CDR3 comprises 14 residues. No nucleotide data were recorded. Germline CDR1 MNHNY, CDR2 SVGAGI (reference sequence).